Detailed here is one T cell receptor beta chain. Its target is unknown. One end of the junction is discordant with germline, which a read error may explain. This CDR3 contains 12 residues. CDR1 is ENHRY and CDR2 is SYGVKD in the germline V gene. It was with a sample-barcoded 5' primer and a J-beta primer mix that a second PCR of roughly 7 to 12 cycles was run. Each CDR3 protein gets one entry after TCRdb re-called the 5' RACE reads with MiXCR. The sample gives hundreds of thousands of distinct CDR3 sequences, approximately 30% of which show up once; around 16% is in the top ten. This specimen belongs to a study of blood T cells in healthy people across ages. Study results and caveats: Investigators treated diversity estimates from one million T cells as underestimates. Donors of long life had a larger count of naive CD4+ cells and greater diversity than aged donors.

The source is a woman aged 80 or older in good health. Specimen: blood. The V gene is TRBV10-3, the J gene TRBJ2-5, with 7 nucleotides matching TRBD1. The CDR3 nucleotides read TGTGCCAGCAGTGAAAGGGGGCTTGAGCAGTACTTC. Protein product: CASSERGLEQYF.